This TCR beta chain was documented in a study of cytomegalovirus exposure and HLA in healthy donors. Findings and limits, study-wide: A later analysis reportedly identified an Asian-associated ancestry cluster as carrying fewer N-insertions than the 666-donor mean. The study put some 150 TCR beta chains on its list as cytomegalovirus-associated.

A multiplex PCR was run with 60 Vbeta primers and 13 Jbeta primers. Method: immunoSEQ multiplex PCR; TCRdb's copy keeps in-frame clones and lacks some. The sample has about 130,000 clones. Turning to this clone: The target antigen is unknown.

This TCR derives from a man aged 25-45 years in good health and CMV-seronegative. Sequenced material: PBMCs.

This CDR3 reads CASISQGSSEAFF. The CDR3 region has the DNA TGTGCCAGCATTTCCCAGGGCAGCTCTGAAGCTTTCTTT. The chain carries TRBV6-5 and TRBJ1-1; tentatively, D is TRBD1 (5 bases). The CDR3 is made up of 13 amino acids. Deletions cut 7 bases from V and 6 bases from J, with 15 bases between. Germline-derived CDR1 and CDR2 are MNHEY and SVGAGI.